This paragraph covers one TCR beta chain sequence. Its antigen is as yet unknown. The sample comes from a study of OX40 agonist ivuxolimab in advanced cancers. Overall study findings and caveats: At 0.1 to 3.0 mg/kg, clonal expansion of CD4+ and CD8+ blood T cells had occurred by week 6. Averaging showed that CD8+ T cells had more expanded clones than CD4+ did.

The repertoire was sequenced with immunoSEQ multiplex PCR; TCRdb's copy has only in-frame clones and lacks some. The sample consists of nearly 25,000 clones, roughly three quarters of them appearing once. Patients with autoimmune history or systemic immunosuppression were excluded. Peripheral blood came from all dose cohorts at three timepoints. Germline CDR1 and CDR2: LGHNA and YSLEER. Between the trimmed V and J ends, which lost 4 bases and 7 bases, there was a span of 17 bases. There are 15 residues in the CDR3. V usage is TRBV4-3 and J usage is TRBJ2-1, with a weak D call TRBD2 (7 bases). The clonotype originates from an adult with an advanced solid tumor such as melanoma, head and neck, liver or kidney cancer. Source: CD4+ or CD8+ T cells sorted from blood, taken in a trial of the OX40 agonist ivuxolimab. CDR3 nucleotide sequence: TGCGCCAGCAGCCTCCAGGCGGGGGCCTGGAATGAGCAGTTCTTC. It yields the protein CASSLQAGAWNEQFF.